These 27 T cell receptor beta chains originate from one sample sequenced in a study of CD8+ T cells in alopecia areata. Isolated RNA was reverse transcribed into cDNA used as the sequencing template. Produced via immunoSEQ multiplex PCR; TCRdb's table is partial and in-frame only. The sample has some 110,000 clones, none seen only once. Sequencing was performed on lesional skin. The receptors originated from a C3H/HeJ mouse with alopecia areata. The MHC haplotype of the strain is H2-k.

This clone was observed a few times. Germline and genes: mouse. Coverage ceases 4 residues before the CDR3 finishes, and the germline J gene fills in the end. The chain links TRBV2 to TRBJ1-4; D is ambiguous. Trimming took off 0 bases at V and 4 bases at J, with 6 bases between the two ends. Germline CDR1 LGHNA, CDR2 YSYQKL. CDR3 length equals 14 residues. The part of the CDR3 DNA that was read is TGTGCCAGCAGCCAAGAGCCAGACAACGAA. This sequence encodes CASSQEPDNE. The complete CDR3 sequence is CASSQEPDNERLFF.

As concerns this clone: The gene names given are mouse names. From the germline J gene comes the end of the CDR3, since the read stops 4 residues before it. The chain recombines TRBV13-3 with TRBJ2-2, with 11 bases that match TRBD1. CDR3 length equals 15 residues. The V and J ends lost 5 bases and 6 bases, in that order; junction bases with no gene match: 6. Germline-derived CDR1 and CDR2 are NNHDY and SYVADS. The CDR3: CASRGQGARAGQLYF. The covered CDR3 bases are TGTGCCAGCAGAGGACAGGGGGCTAGAGCCGGG.

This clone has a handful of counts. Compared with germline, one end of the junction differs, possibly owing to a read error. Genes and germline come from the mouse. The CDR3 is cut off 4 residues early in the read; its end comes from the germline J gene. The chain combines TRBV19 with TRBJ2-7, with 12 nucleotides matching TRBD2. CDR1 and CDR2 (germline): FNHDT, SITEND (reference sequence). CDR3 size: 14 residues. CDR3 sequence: CASRDWGASHEQYF. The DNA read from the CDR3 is TGTGCCAGCCGGGACTGGGGGGCCTCCCAT.

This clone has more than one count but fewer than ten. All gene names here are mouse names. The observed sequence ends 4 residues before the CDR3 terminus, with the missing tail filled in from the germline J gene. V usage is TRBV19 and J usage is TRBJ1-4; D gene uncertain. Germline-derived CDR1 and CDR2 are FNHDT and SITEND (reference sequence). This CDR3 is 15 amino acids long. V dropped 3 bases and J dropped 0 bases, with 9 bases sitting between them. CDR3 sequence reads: CASSTRVISNERLFF. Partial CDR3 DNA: TGTGCCAGCAGTACGAGGGTTATTTCCAACGAA.

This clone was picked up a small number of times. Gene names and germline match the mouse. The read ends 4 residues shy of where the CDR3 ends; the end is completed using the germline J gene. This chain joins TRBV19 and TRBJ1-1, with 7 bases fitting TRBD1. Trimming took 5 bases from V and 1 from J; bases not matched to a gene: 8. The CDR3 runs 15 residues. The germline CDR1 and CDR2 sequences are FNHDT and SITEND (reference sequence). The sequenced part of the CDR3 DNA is TGTGCCAGCAGCACCATCCAGGGGGGAAACACA. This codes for CASSTIQGGNT. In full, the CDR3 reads CASSTIQGGNTEVFF.

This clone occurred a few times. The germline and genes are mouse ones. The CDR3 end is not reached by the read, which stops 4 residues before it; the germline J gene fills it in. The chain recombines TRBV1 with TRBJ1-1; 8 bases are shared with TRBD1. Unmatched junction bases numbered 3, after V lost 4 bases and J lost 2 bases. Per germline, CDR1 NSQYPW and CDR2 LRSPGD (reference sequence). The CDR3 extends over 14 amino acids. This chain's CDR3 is CTCSGGQVNTEVFF. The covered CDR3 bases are TGCACCTGCAGTGGGGGACAGGTCAACACA.

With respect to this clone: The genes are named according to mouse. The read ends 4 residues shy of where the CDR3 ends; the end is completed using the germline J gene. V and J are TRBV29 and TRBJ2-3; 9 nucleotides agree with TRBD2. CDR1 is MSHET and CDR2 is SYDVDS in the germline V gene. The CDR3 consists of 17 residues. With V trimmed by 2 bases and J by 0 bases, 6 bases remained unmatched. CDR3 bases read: TGTGCTAGCAGTTTAGAGGTGGGGGGGCGTAGTGCAGAA. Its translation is CASSLEVGGRSAE. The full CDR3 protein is CASSLEVGGRSAETLYF.

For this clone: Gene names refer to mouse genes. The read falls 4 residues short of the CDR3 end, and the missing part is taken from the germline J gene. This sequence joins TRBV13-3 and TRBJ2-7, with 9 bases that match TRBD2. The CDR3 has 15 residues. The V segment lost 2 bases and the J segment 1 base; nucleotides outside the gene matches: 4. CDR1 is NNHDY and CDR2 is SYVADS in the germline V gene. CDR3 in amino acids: CASSEATGGSYEQYF. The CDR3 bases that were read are TGTGCCAGCAGTGAGGCGACTGGGGGTTCCTAT.

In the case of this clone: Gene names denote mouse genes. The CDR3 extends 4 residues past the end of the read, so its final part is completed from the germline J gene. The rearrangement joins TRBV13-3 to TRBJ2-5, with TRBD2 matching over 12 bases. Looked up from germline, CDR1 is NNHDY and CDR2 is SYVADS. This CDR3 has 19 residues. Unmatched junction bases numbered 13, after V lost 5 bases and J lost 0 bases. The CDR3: CASRPSPGLGGFNQDTQYF. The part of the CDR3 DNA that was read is TGTGCCAGCAGACCATCCCCGGGACTGGGGGGCTTTAACCAAGAC.

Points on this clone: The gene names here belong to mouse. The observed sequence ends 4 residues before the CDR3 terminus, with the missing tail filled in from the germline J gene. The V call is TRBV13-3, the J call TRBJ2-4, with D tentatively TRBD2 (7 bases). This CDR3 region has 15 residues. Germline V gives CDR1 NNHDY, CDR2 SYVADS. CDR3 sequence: CASSDGGAQRNTLYF. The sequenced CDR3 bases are TGTGCCAGCAGTGATGGGGGGGCGCAGAGAAAC. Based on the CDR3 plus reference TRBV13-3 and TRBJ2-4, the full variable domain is EAAVTQSPRSKVAVTGGKVTLSCHQTNNHDYMYWYRQDTGHGLRLIHYSYVADSTEKGDIPDGYKASRPSQENFSLILELASLSQTAVYFCASSDGGAQRNTLYFGAGTRLSVL.

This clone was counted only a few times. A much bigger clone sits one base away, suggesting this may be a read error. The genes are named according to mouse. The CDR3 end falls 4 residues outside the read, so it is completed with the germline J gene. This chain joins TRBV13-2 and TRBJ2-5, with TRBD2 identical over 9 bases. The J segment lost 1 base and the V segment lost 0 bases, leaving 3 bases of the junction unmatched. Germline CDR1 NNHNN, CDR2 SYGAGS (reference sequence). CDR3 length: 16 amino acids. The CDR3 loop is CASGDATGGDQDTQYF. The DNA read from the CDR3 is TGTGCCAGCGGTGATGCGACTGGGGGAGACCAAGAC.

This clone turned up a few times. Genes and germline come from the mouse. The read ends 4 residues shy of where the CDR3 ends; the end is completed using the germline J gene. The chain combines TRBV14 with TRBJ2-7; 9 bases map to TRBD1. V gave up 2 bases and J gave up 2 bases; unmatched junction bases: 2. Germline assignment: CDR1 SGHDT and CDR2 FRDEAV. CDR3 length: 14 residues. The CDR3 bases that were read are TGTGCCAGCAGTTTGGGACAGGGCCCCTAT. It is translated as CASSLGQGPY. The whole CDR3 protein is CASSLGQGPYEQYF. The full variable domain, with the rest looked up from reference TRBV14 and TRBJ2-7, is EAGVTQSPRYAVLQEGQAVSFWCDPISGHDTLYWYQQPRDQGPQLLVYFRDEAVIDNSQLPSDRFSAVRPKGTNSTLKIQSAKQGDTATYLCASSLGQGPYEQYFGPGTRLTVL.

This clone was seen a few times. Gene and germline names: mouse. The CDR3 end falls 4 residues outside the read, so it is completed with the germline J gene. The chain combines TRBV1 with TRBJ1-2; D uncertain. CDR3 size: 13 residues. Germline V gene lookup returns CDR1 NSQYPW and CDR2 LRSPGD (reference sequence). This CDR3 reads CTCSADQRSDYTF. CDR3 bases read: TGCACCTGCAGTGCAGATCAAAGGTCC.

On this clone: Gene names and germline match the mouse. The chain's CDR3 is CASSPLDWGENTGQLYF. The CDR3 bases that were read are TGTGCCAGCAGTCCCCTCGACTGGGGAGAAAACACCGGG. The rearrangement joins TRBV19 to TRBJ2-2; TRBD2 matches 8 bases. Read data end 4 residues before the CDR3 end; the end is taken from the germline J gene. CDR3 length equals 17 residues. Germline-derived CDR1 and CDR2 are FNHDT and SITEND (reference sequence). The V and J ends lost 4 bases and 1 base, in that order; junction bases with no gene match: 9.

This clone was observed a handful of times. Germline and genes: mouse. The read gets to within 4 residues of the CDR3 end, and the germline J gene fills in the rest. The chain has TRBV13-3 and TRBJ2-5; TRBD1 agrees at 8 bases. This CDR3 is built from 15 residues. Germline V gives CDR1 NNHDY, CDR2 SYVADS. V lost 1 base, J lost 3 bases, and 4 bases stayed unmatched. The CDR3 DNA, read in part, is TGTGCCAGCAGTGATCCGGACAGGGAACAAGAC. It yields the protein CASSDPDREQD. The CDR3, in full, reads CASSDPDREQDTQYF. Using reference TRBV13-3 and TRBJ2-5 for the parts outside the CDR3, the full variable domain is EAAVTQSPRSKVAVTGGKVTLSCHQTNNHDYMYWYRQDTGHGLRLIHYSYVADSTEKGDIPDGYKASRPSQENFSLILELASLSQTAVYFCASSDPDREQDTQYFGPGTRLLVL.

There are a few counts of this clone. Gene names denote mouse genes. The part of the CDR3 DNA that was read is TGTGCCAGCAGTGATCTGGGGGGGTCTGCTAGTGCAGAA. Translation: CASSDLGGSASAE. The CDR3, in full, reads CASSDLGGSASAETLYF. This chain joins TRBV13-3 and TRBJ2-3; 9 bases are a match to TRBD2. The read terminates 4 residues before the CDR3 end, so the remaining end is supplied by the germline J gene. Germline values: CDR1 NNHDY, CDR2 SYVADS. CDR3 length: 17 residues. J was trimmed by 0 bases and V by 1 base; bases with no gene match: 6.

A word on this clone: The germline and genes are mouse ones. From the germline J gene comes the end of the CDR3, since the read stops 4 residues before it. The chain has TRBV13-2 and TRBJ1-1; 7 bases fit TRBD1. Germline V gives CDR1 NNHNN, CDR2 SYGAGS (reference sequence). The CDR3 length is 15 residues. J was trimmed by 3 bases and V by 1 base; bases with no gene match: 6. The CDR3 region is CASGDWGQRDTEVFF. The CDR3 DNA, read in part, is TGTGCCAGCGGTGATTGGGGACAGAGGGACACA.

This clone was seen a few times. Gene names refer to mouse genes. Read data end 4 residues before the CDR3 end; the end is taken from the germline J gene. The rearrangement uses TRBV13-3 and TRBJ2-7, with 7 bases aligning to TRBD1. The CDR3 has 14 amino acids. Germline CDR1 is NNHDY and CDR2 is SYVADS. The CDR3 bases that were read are TGTGCCAGCAGTGATTCGGGACAGAAATAT. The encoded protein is CASSDSGQKY. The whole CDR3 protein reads CASSDSGQKYEQYF.

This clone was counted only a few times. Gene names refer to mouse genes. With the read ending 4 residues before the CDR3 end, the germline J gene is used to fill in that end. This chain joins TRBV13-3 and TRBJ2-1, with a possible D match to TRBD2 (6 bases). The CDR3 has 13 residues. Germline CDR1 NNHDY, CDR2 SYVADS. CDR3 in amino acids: CASRWGSRAEQFF. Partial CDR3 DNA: TGTGCCAGCAGGTGGGGGTCGAGAGCT.

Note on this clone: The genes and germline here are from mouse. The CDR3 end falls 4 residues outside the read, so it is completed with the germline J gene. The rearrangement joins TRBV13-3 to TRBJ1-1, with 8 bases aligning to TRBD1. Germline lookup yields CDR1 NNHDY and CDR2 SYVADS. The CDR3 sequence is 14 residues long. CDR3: CASSDAGGWTEVFF. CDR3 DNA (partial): TGTGCCAGCAGTGATGCAGGGGGCTGGACA.

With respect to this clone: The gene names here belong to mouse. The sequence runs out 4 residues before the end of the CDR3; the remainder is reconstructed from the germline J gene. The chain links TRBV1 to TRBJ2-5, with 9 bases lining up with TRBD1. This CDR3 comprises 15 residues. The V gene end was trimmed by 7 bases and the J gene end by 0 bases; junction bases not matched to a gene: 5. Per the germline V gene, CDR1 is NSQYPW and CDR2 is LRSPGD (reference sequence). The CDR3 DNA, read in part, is TGCACCTGCATGGGGGGACAGGGTAACCAAGAC. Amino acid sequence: CTCMGGQGNQD. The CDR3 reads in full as CTCMGGQGNQDTQYF.

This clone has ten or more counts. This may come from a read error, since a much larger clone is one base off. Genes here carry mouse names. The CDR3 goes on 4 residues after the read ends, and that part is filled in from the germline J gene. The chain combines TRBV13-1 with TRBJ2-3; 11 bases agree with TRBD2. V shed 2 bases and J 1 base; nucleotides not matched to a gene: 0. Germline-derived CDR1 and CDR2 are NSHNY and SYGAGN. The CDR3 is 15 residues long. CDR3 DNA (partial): TGTGCCAGCAGTGAGGGACTGGGGGGTGCAGAA. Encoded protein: CASSEGLGGAE. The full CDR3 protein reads CASSEGLGGAETLYF.

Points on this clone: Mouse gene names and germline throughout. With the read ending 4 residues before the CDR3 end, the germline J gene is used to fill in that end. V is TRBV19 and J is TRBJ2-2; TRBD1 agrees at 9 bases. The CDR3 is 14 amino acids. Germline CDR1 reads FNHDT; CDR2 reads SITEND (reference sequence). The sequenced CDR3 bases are TGTGCCAGCAGCGAACAGGGGGCGATGGGG. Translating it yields CASSEQGAMG. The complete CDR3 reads CASSEQGAMGQLYF.

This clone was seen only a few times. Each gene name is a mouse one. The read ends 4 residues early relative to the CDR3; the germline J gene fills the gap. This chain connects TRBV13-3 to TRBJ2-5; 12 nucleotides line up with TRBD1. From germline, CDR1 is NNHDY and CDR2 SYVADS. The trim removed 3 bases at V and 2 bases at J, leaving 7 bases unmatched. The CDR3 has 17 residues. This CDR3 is CASSAVPGQGAQDTQYF. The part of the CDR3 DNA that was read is TGTGCCAGCAGTGCTGTCCCGGGACAGGGGGCCCAAGAC. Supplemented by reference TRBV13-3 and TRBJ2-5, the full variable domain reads EAAVTQSPRSKVAVTGGKVTLSCHQTNNHDYMYWYRQDTGHGLRLIHYSYVADSTEKGDIPDGYKASRPSQENFSLILELASLSQTAVYFCASSAVPGQGAQDTQYFGPGTRLLVL.

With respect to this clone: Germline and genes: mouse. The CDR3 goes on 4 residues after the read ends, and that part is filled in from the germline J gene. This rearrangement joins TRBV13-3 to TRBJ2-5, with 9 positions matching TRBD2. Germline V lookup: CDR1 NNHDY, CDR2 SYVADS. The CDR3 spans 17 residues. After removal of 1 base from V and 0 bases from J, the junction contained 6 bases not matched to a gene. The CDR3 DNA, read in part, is TGTGCCAGCAGTGATCGAACTGGGGGGCCTAACCAAGAC. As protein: CASSDRTGGPNQD. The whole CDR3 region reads CASSDRTGGPNQDTQYF.

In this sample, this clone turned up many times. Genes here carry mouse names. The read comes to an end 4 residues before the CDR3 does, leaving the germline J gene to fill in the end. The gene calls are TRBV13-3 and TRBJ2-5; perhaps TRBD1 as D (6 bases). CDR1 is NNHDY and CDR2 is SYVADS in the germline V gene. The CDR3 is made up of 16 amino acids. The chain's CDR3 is CASSDTSGTKKDTQYF. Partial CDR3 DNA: TGTGCCAGCAGTGATACCTCCGGGACAAAAAAAGAC.

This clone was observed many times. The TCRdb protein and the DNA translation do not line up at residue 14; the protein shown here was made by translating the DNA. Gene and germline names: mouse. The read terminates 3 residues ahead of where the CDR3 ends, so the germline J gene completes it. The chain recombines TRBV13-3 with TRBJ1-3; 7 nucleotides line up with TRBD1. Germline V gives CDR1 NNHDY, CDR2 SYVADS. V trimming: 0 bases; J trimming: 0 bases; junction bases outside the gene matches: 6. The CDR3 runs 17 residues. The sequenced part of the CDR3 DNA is TGTGCCAGCAGTGATGCATCGACAGGGAATTCTGGAAATACG. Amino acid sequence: CASSDASTGNSGNT. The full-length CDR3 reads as CASSDASTGNSGNTLYF.